This T cell receptor (beta chain) was found in a study of cytomegalovirus exposure and HLA in healthy donors. Trimming left V 2 bases short and J 11 bases short, with 10 bases between. Germline V gene lookup returns CDR1 SEHNR and CDR2 FQNEAQ (reference sequence). The CDR3 consists of 13 residues. The PCR made use of 60 Vbeta and 13 Jbeta primers. Sequenced by immunoSEQ multiplex PCR; TCRdb stores in-frame clones only, minus some. The sample consists of some 71,000 clones, 70% of them appearing once. Sequencing input: PBMCs. This TCR derives from a woman aged 50 to 60 in good health and CMV-seropositive. The rearrangement links TRBV7-9 to TRBJ1-6; no clear D. The CDR3 protein is CASSLLDAAPLHF. CDR3 nucleotide sequence: TGTGCCAGCAGCTTACTTGACGCGGCACCCCTCCACTTT.